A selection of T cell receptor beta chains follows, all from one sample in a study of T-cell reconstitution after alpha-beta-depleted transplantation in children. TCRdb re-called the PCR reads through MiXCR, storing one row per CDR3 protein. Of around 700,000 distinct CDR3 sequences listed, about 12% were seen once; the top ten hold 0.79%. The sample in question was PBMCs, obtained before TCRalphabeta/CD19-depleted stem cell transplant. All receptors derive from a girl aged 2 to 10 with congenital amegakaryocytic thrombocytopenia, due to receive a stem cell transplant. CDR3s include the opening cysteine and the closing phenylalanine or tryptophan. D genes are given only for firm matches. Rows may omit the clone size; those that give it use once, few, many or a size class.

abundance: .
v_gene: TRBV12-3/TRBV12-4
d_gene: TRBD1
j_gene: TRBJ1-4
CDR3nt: TGTGCCAGCAGAAAAAGGACAGGGAACATCAAAACTAATGAAAAACTGTTTTTT
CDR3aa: CASRKRTGNIKTNEKLFF

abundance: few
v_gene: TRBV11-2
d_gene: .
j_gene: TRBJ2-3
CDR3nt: TGTGCCAGCAGCTTTTCCGAACAGTTTAGCACAGATACGCAGTATTTT
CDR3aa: CASSFSEQFSTDTQYF

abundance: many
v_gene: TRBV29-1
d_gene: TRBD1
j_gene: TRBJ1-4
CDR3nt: TGCAGCGTTGAAGACGCCGGGACAGGGACTTATGCAACTAATGAAAAACTGTTTTTT
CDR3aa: CSVEDAGTGTYATNEKLFF

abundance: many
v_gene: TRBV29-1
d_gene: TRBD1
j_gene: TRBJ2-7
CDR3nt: TGCAGCGTACAGGGGGTCTCCTACGAGCAGTACTTC
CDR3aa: CSVQGVSYEQYF

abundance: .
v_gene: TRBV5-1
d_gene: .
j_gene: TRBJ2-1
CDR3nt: TGCGCCAGCGTGGAGGGACGGGGTTCGTACAATGAGCAGTTCTTC
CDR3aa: CASVEGRGSYNEQFF

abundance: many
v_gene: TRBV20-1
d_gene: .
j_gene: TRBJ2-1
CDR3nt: TGCAGTGCTGGCTCTCTAGCGACATACAATGAGCAGTTCTTC
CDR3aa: CSAGSLATYNEQFF

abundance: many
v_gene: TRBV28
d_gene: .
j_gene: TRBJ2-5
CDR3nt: TGTGCCAGCAATCTAAAAGGAGAGACCCAGTACTTC
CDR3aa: CASNLKGETQYF

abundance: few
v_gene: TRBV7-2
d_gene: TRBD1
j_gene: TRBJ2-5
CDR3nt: TGTGCCAGCAGCTCGGACAGGGTAGAGACCCAGTACTTC
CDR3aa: CASSSDRVETQYF

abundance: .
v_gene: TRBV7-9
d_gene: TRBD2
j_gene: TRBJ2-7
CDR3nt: TGTGCCAGCAGCGGCAGACTAGCGGGAGGGATTCACGAGCAGTACTTC
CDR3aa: CASSGRLAGGIHEQYF

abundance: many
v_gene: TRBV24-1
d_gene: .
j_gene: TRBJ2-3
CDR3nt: TGTGCCACCAGTGATCCCCCCCGAGATACGCAGTATTTT
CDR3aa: CATSDPPRDTQYF

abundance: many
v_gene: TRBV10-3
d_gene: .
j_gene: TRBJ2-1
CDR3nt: TGTGCCATCAGTGAGACGGGTGGGGTCAATGAGCAGTTCTTC
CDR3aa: CAISETGGVNEQFF

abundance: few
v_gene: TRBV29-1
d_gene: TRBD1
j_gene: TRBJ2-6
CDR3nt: TGCAGCGTAACAGGGGGAGAAGGTTCCGGGGCCAACGTCCTGACTTTC
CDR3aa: CSVTGGEGSGANVLTF

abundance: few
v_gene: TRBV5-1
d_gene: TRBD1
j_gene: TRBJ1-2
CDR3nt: TGCGCCAGCAGCGTGAGGGGGCGCGATGGCTACACCTTC
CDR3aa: CASSVRGRDGYTF

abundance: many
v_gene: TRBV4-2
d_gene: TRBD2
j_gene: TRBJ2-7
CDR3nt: TGTGCCAGCAGCGCTAGCGGGAAATCCTACGAGCAGTACTTC
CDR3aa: CASSASGKSYEQYF

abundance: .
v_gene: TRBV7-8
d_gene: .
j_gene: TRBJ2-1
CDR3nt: TGTGCCAGCACCATGGACACGTACTCCTACAATGAGCAGTTCTTC
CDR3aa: CASTMDTYSYNEQFF

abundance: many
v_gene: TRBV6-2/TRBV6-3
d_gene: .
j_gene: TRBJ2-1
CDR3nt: TGTGCCAGCAAAGGGGAGGGGGCAAATGAGCAGTTCTTC
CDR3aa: CASKGEGANEQFF

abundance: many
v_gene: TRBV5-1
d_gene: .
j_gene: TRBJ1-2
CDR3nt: TGCGCCACCTTCGAGGGATCGGATGGCTACACCTTC
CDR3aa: CATFEGSDGYTF

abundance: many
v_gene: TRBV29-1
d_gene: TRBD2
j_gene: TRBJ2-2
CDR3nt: TGCAGCGTATCCGGTGAAGCGGGAGGTCCCACCGGGGAGCTGTTTTTT
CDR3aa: CSVSGEAGGPTGELFF

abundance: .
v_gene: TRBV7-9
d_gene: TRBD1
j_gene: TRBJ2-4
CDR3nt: TGTGCCAGCACCCCGGGGGACAGGGAGGCCAAAAACATTCAGTACTTC
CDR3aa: CASTPGDREAKNIQYF

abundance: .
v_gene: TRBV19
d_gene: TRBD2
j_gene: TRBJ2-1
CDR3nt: TGTGCCAGTAGTAGGACAGGGACTAGCGTTGAGCAGTTCTTC
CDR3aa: CASSRTGTSVEQFF

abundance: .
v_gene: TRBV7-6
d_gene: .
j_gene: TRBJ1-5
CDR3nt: TGTGCCAGCAGCTCCGGCCGGGGGCAGCCCCAGCATTTT
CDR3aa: CASSSGRGQPQHF

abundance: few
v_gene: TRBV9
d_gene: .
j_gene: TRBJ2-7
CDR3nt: TGTGCCAGCAGCGTAGGTCCAGGCTCCTACGAGCAGTACTTC
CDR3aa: CASSVGPGSYEQYF

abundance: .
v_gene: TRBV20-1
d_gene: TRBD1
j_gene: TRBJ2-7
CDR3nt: TGCAGTGCTAGAGGAATTATACCGGGACAGGACAACTCCTACGAGCAGTACTTC
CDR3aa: CSARGIIPGQDNSYEQYF

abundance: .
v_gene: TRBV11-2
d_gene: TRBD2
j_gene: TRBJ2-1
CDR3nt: TGTGCCAGCAGATACCCCTCGCGGGAGATGAACGATGAGCAGTTCTTC
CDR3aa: CASRYPSREMNDEQFF

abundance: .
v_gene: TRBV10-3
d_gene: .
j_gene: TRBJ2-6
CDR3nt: TGTGCCATCAGCAAGGGCCCCTTCTCTGGGGCCAACGTCCTGACTTTC
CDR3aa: CAISKGPFSGANVLTF

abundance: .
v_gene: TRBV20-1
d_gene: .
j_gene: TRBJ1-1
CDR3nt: TGCAGTGCTAGGGGATTGGCCACTGAAGCTTTCTTT
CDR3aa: CSARGLATEAFF

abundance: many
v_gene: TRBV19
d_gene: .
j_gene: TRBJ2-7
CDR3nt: TGTGCCAGTAGTATAAGGGTCGATTCCTACGAGCAGTACTTC
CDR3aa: CASSIRVDSYEQYF

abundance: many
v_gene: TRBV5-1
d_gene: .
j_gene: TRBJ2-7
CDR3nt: TGCGCCAGCGGATACACTTTTCCCTACGAGCAGTACTTC
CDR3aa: CASGYTFPYEQYF

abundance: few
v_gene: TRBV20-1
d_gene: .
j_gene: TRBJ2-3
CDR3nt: TGCAGTGCCCTACAGGGTAGGGCCGGCACAGATACGCAGTATTTT
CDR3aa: CSALQGRAGTDTQYF

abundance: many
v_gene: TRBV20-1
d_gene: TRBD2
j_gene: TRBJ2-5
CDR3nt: TGCAGTGCTAGAGTCCCCCTAGCGGGAGATGGAGAGACCCAGTACTTC
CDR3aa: CSARVPLAGDGETQYF

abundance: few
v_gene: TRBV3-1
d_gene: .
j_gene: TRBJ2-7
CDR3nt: TGTGCCAGCAGCGCCCGGGACTTCCCGGTGGACGAGCAGTACTTC
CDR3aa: CASSARDFPVDEQYF

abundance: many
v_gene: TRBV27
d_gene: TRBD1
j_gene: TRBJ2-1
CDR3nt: TGTGCCAGCAGTTTAGCGCCTCTTGGACAGGGAAGGAAATATGAGCAGTTCTTC
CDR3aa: CASSLAPLGQGRKYEQFF

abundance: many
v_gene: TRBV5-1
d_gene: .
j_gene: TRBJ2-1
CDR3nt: TGCGCCAGCAGCGCCGGGACACAATTCTACAATGAGCAGTTCTTC
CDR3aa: CASSAGTQFYNEQFF

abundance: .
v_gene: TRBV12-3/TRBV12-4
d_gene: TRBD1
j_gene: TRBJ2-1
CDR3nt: TGTGCCAGCAGTCGCCACAGGGGGCCTCGGGCGTTCTTC
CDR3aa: CASSRHRGPRAFF

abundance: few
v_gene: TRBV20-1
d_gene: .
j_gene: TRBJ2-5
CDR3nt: TGCAGTGCCCCTATCATGAGCCGGGAGACCCAGTACTTC
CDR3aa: CSAPIMSRETQYF

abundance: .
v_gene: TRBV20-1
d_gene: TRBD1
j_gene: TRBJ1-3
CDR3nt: TGCACTGCTAGAGACGGGACAGGTATAGACGGAAACACCATATATTTT
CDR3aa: CTARDGTGIDGNTIYF

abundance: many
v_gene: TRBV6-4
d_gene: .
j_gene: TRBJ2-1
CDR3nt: TGTGCCAGCAGCCAATTAGAGGGTGTGGGGAATGAGCAGTTCTTC
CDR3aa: CASSQLEGVGNEQFF

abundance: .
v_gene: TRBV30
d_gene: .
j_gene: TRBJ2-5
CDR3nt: TGTGCCTGGAGTTCCGTTCAAGAGACCCAGTACTTC
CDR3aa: CAWSSVQETQYF

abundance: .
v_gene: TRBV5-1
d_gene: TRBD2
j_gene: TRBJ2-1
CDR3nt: TGCGCCAGCAGCTTGGGACTAGCGGTCGCCTACAATGAGCAGTTCTTC
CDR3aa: CASSLGLAVAYNEQFF

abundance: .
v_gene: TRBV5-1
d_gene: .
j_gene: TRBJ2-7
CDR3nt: TGCGCCAGCAGCCCTACCCCTATCCTAGGATCGTCCCACGAGCAGTACTTC
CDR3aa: CASSPTPILGSSHEQYF

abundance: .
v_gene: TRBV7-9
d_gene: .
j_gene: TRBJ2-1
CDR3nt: TGTGCCAGCAGCCCGGACTGGGCTGAGCAGTTCTTC
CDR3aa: CASSPDWAEQFF

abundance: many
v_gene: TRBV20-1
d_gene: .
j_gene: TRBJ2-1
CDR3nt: TGCAGTGCTAGCACAATACCGTTTAACCCCTCCGGGCAGTTCTTC
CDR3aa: CSASTIPFNPSGQFF

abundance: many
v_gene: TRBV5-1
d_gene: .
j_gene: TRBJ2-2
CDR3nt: TGCGCCAGCACCAATTCCGGGACGGCGAACACCGGGGAGCTGTTTTTT
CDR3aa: CASTNSGTANTGELFF

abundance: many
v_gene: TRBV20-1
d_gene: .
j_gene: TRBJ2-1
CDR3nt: TGCAGTGCTGAGGGGGAGGGCCGGAATGAGCAGTTCTTC
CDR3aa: CSAEGEGRNEQFF

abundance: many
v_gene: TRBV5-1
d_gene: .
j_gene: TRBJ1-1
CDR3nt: TGCGCCAGCAGCCCGAAGTTGATACTGGGGGAATTCACCACTGAAGCTTTCTTT
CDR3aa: CASSPKLILGEFTTEAFF

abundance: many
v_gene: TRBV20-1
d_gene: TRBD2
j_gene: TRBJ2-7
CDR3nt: TGCAGTGCTATTTGGGGTCTAGCGGGAGTTGGCGAGCAGTACTTC
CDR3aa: CSAIWGLAGVGEQYF

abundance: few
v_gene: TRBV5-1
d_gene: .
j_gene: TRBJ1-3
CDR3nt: TGCGCCAGCAGCATCCCGACAGACGCGAGGGGGACCAACACCATATATTTT
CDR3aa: CASSIPTDARGTNTIYF

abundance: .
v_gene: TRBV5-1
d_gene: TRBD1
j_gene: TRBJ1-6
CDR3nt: TGCGCCAGCAGTTTAATGTCGGGACAGGGTGATAATTCACCCCTCCACTTT
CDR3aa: CASSLMSGQGDNSPLHF

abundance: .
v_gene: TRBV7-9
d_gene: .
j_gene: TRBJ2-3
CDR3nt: TGTGCCAGCAGCTCCCTAGAAAACACAGATACGCAGTATTTT
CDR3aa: CASSSLENTDTQYF

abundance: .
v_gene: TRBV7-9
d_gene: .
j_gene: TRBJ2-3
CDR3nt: TGTGCCAGCAGCTTAGGTCCGGAGGCTACGCAGTATTTT
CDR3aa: CASSLGPEATQYF

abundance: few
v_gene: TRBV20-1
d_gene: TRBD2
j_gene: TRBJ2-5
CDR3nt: TGCAGTGCTTTCGGTAGTAGCGGGAGGGGAGAGACCCAGTACTTC
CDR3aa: CSAFGSSGRGETQYF

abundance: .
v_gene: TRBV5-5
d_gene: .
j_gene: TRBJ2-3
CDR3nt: TGTGCCAGCAGCTTAGTCCGTATTCCCCCAGATACGCAGTATTTT
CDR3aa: CASSLVRIPPDTQYF

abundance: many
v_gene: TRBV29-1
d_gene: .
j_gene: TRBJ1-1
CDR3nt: TGCAGCGTGAGGTCGGGGTTACGATCAGCTTTCTTT
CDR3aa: CSVRSGLRSAFF

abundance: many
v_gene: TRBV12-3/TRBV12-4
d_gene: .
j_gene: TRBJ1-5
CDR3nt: TGTGCCAGCAGGACGCAGGGACCCGATCAGCCCCAGCATTTT
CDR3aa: CASRTQGPDQPQHF

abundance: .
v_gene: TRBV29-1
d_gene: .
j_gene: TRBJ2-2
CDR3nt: TGCAGCGTTGACAAGGGTCGAGACACCGGGGAGCTGTTTTTT
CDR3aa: CSVDKGRDTGELFF

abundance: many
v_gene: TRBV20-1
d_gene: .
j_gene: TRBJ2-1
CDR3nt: TGCAGTGCTAGAGATTACGAGAGAATATACAATGAGCAGTTCTTC
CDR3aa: CSARDYERIYNEQFF

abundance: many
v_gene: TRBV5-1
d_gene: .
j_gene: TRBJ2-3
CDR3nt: TGCGCCAGCAGCTTGGCCGGTGGCGTCTCGGGAGATACGCAGTATTTT
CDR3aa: CASSLAGGVSGDTQYF

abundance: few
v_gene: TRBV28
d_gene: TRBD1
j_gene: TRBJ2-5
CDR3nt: TGTGCCAGCAGTCCTCCGGACAGGGAGACCCAGTACTTC
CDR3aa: CASSPPDRETQYF

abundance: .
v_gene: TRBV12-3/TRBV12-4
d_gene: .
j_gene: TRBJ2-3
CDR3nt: TGTGCCAGCAGTCTTAGGTTGGGGGCGGGAGATACGCAGTATTTT
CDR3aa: CASSLRLGAGDTQYF

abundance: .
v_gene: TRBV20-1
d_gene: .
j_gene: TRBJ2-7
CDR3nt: TGCAGTGCTAGATCTCCGGGACCATCTCGGGAGCAGTACTTC
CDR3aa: CSARSPGPSREQYF